These 25 T cell receptor beta chains originate from one sample sequenced in a study of blood T cell repertoires in COVID-19. Some clones are missing from TCRdb's copy, which holds only in-frame ones; the method was immunoSEQ multiplex PCR. The top ten hold roughly 2.9% of the sample, which has 250,000 or so clones, roughly 90% seen once. The sequenced sample consisted of PBMCs or T cells enriched from blood (not recorded which). The receptors come from a man in his forties or fifties who had been exposed to COVID-19.

The rearrangement uses TRBV11-2 and TRBJ2-5, with D unresolved. CDR1 and CDR2 from the germline V gene are SGHAT and FQNNGV. The V end was cut by 1 base, the J end by 1 base, with 4 bases between. This CDR3 has 13 amino acids. The CDR3 bases are TGTGCCAGCAGCTTAGGCAGCCAAGAGACCCAGTACTTC. It codes for CASSLGSQETQYF.

CDR3 in DNA: TGTGCCAGCAGTTTTTCCGCTGGAAACACCATATATTTT. Translating gives CASSFSAGNTIYF. This chain uses TRBV12-3 or TRBV12-4 with TRBJ1-3; D call uncertain. The CDR3 has 13 amino acids. V lost 3 bases, J lost 2 bases, and 5 bases lay in between.

The chain is built from TRBV6-5 and TRBJ2-3; 12 bases line up with TRBD1. Germline V gene data show CDR1 as MNHEY and CDR2 as SVGAGI. The junction had 5 bases not matched to a gene; V was cut back by 9 bases and J by 4 bases. The CDR3 totals 14 residues. CDR3 in DNA: TGTGCCAGTGCCGGGACAGGGGGCGCAGATACGCAGTATTTT. Translating gives CASAGTGGADTQYF.

The chain has TRBV5-1 and TRBJ1-4; possibly TRBD1 for D (6 bases). V was shortened by 6 bases and J by 7 bases, with 13 bases between the two germline ends. Germline V lookup: CDR1 SGHRS, CDR2 YFSETQ. The CDR3 spans 13 residues. DNA of the CDR3: TGCGCCAGCACAACAGGGATAGGTGAAAAACTGTTTTTT. This encodes CASTTGIGEKLFF.

In the case of this clone: Other DNA sequences of this sample code for an identical CDR3. CDR3 residues: CAWSWQGNYGYTF. The CDR3 DNA is TGTGCCTGGAGTTGGCAGGGAAACTATGGCTACACCTTC. This chain joins TRBV30 and TRBJ1-2, with D perhaps TRBD1 (5 bases). Germline-derived CDR1 and CDR2 are GTSNPN and SVGIG (reference sequence). The CDR3 has 13 amino acids. V gave up 2 bases and J gave up 2 bases, with 9 bases separating them.

This chain joins TRBV4-1 and TRBJ1-2; D uncertain. The CDR3 is 18 residues long. Germline V CDR1 and CDR2: MGHRA, YSYEKL. The V gene lost 0 bases and the J gene lost 8 bases, with 25 bases spanning the gap. In nucleotides, the CDR3 is TGCGCCAGCAGCCAAGACTTGGGCTTCCGGCAGACCGGTAGGGGCTACACCTTC. This codes for CASSQDLGFRQTGRGYTF.

This chain links TRBV5-1 with TRBJ2-1; weak D call: TRBD1 (5 bases). Germline values: CDR1 SGHRS, CDR2 YFSETQ. CDR3 length: 14 residues. V was cut by 4 bases and J by 4 bases, with 12 bases left in between. The CDR3 protein is CASSPTGDYNEQFF. CDR3 bases: TGCGCCAGCAGCCCAACAGGAGATTACAATGAGCAGTTCTTC.

This chain joins TRBV12-5 and TRBJ1-1; 8 nucleotides line up with TRBD1. CDR1 is LGHNT and CDR2 is FRNRAP in the germline V gene. This CDR3 is 15 amino acids long. J gave up 4 bases and V 7 bases, and 11 bases lay outside the gene matches. The DNA of the CDR3 is TGTGCTAGTGTTGAACAGGGGGGGGCTGGCACTGAAGCTTTCTTT. It translates to CASVEQGGAGTEAFF.

The rearrangement links TRBV6-5 to TRBJ2-7, with TRBD1 identical over 12 bases. Germline V gives CDR1 MNHEY, CDR2 SVGAGI. The CDR3 spans 15 residues. The V segment lost 2 bases and the J segment 3 bases; nucleotides outside the gene matches: 2. The CDR3 sequence is CASSYGTGGLYEQYF. The DNA of the CDR3 is TGTGCCAGCAGTTACGGGACAGGGGGCCTCTACGAGCAGTACTTC.

In regard to this clone: In the same sample, other DNA sequences code for this CDR3. The V call is TRBV5-1, the J call TRBJ1-6; D remains ambiguous. CDR3 size: 14 residues. The V and J ends lost 0 bases and 7 bases respectively, with 8 bases between them. Germline loops: CDR1 SGHRS, CDR2 YFSETQ. The CDR3 DNA reads as TGCGCCAGCAGCTTGGAGGTCGGGAATTCACCCCTCCACTTT. Its translation: CASSLEVGNSPLHF.

In the case of this clone: This same CDR3 is encoded by further DNA sequences in the sample. This CDR3 reads CASSPRATNEKLFF. As DNA, the CDR3 is TGTGCCAGCTCACCACGCGCAACTAATGAAAAACTGTTTTTT. The rearrangement links TRBV18 to TRBJ1-4; no clear D. V shed 1 base and J shed 0 bases, with 3 bases lying between them. The germline gives CDR1 KGHSH, CDR2 LQKENI. CDR3 length: 14 amino acids.

The rearrangement links TRBV28 to TRBJ1-2; 7 nucleotides align to TRBD1. This CDR3 spans 13 amino acids. V trimming: 5 bases; J trimming: 6 bases; junction bases outside the gene matches: 6. Germline-derived CDR1 and CDR2 are MDHEN and SYDVKM. Here the CDR3 DNA reads TGTGCCAGCAGTGGAGGGACAGCGGATGGCTACACCTTC. This sequence encodes CASSGGTADGYTF.

V gene TRBV24-1 combines with J gene TRBJ1-5; TRBD1 is a possible D gene (5 bases). In germline, CDR1 is KGHDR, CDR2 SFDVKD. V was trimmed by 5 bases and J by 7 bases, leaving 14 bases between them. CDR3 length equals 14 residues. The CDR3 here is CATSAAGYGQPQHF. Written as DNA, the CDR3 is TGTGCCACCAGTGCGGCAGGGTATGGACAGCCCCAGCATTTT.

The V call is TRBV19, the J call TRBJ1-1; D gene unclear. V shed 5 bases and J shed 1 base, with 8 bases lying between them. Germline V lookup: CDR1 LNHDA, CDR2 SQIVND (reference sequence). The CDR3 runs to 13 residues. The CDR3 loop is CASSQRENTEAFF. DNA of the CDR3: TGTGCCAGTAGTCAACGAGAGAACACTGAAGCTTTCTTT.

The chain uses TRBV2 and TRBJ2-7; 8 bases match TRBD1. The V segment lost 8 bases and the J segment 1 base; nucleotides outside the gene matches: 7. Germline-derived CDR1 and CDR2 are SNHLY and FYNNEI. The CDR3 has 14 amino acids. CDR3 loop: CASARDRPSYEQYF. In nucleotides, the CDR3 is TGTGCCAGCGCTCGGGACAGGCCGTCCTACGAGCAGTACTTC. The variable domain in full, completed from reference TRBV2 and TRBJ2-7, reads EPEVTQTPSHQVTQMGQEVILRCVPISNHLYFYWYRQILGQKVEFLVSFYNNEISEKSEIFDDQFSVERPDGSNFTLKIRSTKLEDSAMYFCASARDRPSYEQYFGPGTRLTVT.

The rearrangement joins TRBV2 to TRBJ2-2; D perhaps matches TRBD2 (5 bases). Germline lookup yields CDR1 SNHLY and CDR2 FYNNEI. V was trimmed by 8 bases and J by 1 base, leaving 8 bases between them. CDR3 size: 13 residues. The CDR3 sequence: CASGAENTGELFF. CDR3 DNA: TGTGCCAGCGGAGCGGAGAACACCGGGGAGCTGTTTTTT.

The chain links TRBV28 to TRBJ2-3; D is unresolved. Trimming took 3 bases from V and 11 from J, leaving 15 bases between them. This CDR3 has 13 amino acids. The V gene's germline CDR1 is MDHEN and CDR2 SYDVKM. The CDR3: CASSLAGGRGQYF. CDR3 nucleotide sequence: TGTGCCAGCAGTTTGGCAGGTGGTCGTGGGCAGTATTTT.

The V and J genes are TRBV28 and TRBJ1-2, with D maybe TRBD1 (5 bases). The CDR3 has 12 amino acids. Germline V gives CDR1 MDHEN, CDR2 SYDVKM. Deletions cut 6 bases from V and 2 bases from J, with 7 bases between. The CDR3 coding sequence is TGTGCCAGCAGGACAGAAAACTATGGCTACACCTTC. The encoded protein is CASRTENYGYTF.

This sequence joins TRBV4-1 and TRBJ1-4, with D perhaps matching TRBD1 (6 bases). CDR1 and CDR2 (germline): MGHRA, YSYEKL. Trimming shortened V by 3 bases and J by 7 bases, and 15 bases separated the two germline ends. This CDR3 spans 15 amino acids. CDR3 DNA sequence: TGCGCCAGCAGCCAGGGGGCCCAAGAGACTGAAAAACTGTTTTTT. Residues: CASSQGAQETEKLFF.

The chain links TRBV27 to TRBJ1-2; no definite D call. Trimming stripped 5 bases from V and 1 base from J, with 11 bases between. Per germline, CDR1 MNHEY and CDR2 SMNVEV (reference sequence). This CDR3 is 14 amino acids long. In nucleotides, the CDR3 is TGTGCCAGCAGTCGCCGGGGTCTTAACTATGGCTACACCTTC. It codes for CASSRRGLNYGYTF.

Only one count was recorded for this clone. The V call is TRBV24-1, the J call TRBJ2-5, with 7 bases that match TRBD2. Germline trimming cut 4 bases from V and 1 base from J; bases unmatched to any gene: 8. The germline CDR1 and CDR2 sequences are KGHDR and SFDVKD. This CDR3 is built from 16 residues. CDR3 protein: CATSDSSGLFQETQYF. CDR3 DNA: TGTGCCACCAGTGACTCTAGCGGTCTCTTCCAAGAGACCCAGTACTTC.

This clone was picked up a small number of times. The chain has TRBV7-2 and TRBJ2-5, with 9 bases that match TRBD1. The CDR3 is 15 residues long. The junction had 3 bases not matched to a gene; V was cut back by 0 bases and J by 4 bases. Germline loops: CDR1 SGHTA, CDR2 FQGNSA. CDR3 residues: CASSLAMGQGETQYF. In nucleotides, the CDR3 is TGTGCCAGCAGCTTAGCGATGGGACAGGGAGAGACCCAGTACTTC.

This chain uses TRBV20-1 with TRBJ2-3, with D maybe TRBD2 (5 bases). The CDR3 has 11 residues. Looked up from germline, CDR1 is DFQATT and CDR2 is SNEGSKA (reference sequence). In nucleotides, the CDR3 is TGCATGACGGGAAGTGCAGATACGCAGTATTTT. Translated, it gives CMTGSADTQYF.

The rearrangement uses TRBV6-4 and TRBJ2-1; 8 bases align to TRBD2. The CDR3 has 15 residues. Trimming removed 6 bases from V and 7 bases from J; junction bases left unmatched: 11. Germline CDR1 reads MRHNA; CDR2 reads SNTAGT. Written as DNA, the CDR3 is TGTGCCAGCAGCCTAACCTCGGGAGGGGAGAATGAGCAGTTCTTC. Translating it yields CASSLTSGGENEQFF.

The chain combines TRBV5-1 with TRBJ1-4; 8 positions agree with TRBD1. Germline CDR1 reads SGHRS; CDR2 reads YFSETQ. The V and J ends lost 4 bases and 3 bases, in that order; junction bases with no gene match: 2. The CDR3 consists of 14 residues. The CDR3 coding sequence is TGCGCCAGCAGCGTGACAGGGGCTAATGAAAAACTGTTTTTT. Protein: CASSVTGANEKLFF.